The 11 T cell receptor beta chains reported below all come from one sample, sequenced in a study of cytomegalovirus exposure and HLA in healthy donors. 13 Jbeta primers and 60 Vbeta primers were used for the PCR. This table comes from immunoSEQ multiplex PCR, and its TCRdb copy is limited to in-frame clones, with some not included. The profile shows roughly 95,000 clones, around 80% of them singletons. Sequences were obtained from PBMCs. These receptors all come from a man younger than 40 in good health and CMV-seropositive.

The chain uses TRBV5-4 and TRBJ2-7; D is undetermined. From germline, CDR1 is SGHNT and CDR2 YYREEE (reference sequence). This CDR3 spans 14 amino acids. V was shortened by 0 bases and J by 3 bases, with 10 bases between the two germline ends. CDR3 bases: TGTGCCAGCAGCTTGGGAGGTTCAGACTACGAGCAGTACGTC. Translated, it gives CASSLGGSDYEQYV.

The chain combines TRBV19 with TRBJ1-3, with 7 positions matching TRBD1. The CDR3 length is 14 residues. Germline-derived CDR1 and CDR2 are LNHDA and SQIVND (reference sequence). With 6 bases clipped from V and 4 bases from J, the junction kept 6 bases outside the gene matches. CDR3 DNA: TGTGCCAGTAGGCTACAGGGGTCCGGAAACACCATATATTTT. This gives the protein CASRLQGSGNTIYF.

CDR3 sequence: CASSVGTLPQHF. The DNA for the CDR3 is TGTGCCAGCAGTGTCGGGACATTGCCCCAGCATTTT. The V call is TRBV6-1, the J call TRBJ1-5, with a weak D call TRBD1 (6 bases). The V gene lost 4 bases and the J gene lost 9 bases, with 10 bases spanning the gap. CDR3 size: 12 residues. Germline lookup yields CDR1 MNHNS and CDR2 SASEGT.

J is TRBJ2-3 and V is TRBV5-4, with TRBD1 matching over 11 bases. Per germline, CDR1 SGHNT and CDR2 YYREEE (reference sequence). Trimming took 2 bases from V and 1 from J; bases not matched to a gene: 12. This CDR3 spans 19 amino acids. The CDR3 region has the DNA TGTGCCAGCAGCTTAATTTGGGACAGGGGGAAAATTGGCACAGATACGCAGTATTTT. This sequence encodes CASSLIWDRGKIGTDTQYF.

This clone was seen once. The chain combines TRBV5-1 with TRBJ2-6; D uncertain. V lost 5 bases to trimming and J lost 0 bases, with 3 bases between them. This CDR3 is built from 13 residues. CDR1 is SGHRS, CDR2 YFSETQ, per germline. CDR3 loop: CASRASGANVLTF. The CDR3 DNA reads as TGCGCCAGCAGGGCCTCTGGGGCCAACGTCCTGACTTTC. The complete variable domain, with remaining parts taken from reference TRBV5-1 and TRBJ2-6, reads KAGVTQTPRYLIKTRGQQVTLSCSPISGHRSVSWYQQTPGQGLQFLFEYFSETQRNKGNFPGRFSGRQFSNSRSEMNVSTLELGDSALYLCASRASGANVLTFGAGSRLTVL.

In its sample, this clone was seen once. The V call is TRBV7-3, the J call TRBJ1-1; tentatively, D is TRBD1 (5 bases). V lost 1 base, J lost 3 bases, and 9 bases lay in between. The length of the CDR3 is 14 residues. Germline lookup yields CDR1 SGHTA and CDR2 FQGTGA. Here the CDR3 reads CASSLIGRDTEAFF. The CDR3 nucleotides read TGTGCCAGCAGCTTAATAGGCAGGGACACTGAAGCTTTCTTT.

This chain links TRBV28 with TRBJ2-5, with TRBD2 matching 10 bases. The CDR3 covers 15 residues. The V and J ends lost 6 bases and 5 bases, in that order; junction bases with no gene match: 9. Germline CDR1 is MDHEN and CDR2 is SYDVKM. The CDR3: CASRSPLAGVETQYF. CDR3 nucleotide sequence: TGTGCCAGCAGAAGTCCTCTAGCGGGAGTGGAGACCCAGTACTTC.

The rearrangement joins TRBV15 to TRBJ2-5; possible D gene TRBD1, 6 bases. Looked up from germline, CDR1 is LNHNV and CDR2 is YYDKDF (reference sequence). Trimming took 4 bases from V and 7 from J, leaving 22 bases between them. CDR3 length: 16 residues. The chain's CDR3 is CATSTQGRLLPRTQYF. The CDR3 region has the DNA TGTGCCACCAGCACCCAGGGGCGACTCCTCCCGCGGACCCAGTACTTC.

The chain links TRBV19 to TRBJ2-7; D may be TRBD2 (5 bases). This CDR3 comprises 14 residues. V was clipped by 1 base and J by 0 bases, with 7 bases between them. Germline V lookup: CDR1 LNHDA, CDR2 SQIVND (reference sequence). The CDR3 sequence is CASSIGAGSYEQYV. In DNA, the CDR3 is TGTGCCAGTAGTATAGGGGCGGGCTCCTACGAGCAGTACGTC.

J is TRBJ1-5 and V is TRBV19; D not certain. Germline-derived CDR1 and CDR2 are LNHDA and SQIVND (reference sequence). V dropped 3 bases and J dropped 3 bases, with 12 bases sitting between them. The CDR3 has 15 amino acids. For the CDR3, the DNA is TGTGCCAGTAGTATCTCGAGAGGTACCAATCAGCCCCAGCATTTT. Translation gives CASSISRGTNQPQHF.

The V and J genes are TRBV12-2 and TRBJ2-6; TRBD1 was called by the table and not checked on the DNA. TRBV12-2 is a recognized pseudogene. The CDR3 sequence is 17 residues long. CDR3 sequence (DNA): TGTGCAAGTCGCCCCGGGACAGGGGGCTCGGGGGCCAACGTCCTGACTTTC. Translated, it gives CASRPGTGGSGANVLTF.